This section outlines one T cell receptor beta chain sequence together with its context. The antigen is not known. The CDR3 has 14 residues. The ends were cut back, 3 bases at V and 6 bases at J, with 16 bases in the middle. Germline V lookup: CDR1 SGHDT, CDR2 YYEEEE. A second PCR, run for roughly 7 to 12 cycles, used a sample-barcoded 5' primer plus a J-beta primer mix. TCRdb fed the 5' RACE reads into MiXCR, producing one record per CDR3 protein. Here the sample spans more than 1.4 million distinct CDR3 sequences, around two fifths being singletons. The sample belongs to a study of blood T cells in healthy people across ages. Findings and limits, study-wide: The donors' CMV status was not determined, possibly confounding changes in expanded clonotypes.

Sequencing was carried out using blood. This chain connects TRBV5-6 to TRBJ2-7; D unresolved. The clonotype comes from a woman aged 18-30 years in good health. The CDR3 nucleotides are TGTGCCAGCAGCTCAGCCTCCGGCTTTGGCGAGCAGTACTTC. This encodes CASSSASGFGEQYF. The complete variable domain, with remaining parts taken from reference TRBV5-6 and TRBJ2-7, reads DAGVTQSPTHLIKTRGQQVTLRCSPKSGHDTVSWYQQALGQGPQFIFQYYEEEERQRGNFPDRFSGHQFPNYSSELNVNALLLGDSALYLCASSSASGFGEQYFGPGTRLTVT.